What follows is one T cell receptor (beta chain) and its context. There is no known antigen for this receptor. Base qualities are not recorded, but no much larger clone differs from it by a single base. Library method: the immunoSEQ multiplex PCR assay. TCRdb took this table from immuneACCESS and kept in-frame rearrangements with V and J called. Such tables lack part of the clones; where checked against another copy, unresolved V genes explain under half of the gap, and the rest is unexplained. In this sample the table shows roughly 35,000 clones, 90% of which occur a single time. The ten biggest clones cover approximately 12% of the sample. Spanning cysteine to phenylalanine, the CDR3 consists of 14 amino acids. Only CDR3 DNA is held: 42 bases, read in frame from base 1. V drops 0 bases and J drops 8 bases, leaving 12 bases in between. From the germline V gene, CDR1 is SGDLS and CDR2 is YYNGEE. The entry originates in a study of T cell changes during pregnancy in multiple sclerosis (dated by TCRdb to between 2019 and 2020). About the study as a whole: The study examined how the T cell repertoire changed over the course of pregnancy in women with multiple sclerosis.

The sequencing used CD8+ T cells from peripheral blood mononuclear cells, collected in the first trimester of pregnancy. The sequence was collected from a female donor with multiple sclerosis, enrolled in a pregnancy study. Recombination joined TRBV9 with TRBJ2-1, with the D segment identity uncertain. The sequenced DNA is TGTGCCAGCAGCGTAGCGTTCAGAAGCGATGAGCAGTTCTTC. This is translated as CASSVAFRSDEQFF.